This passage covers 17 T cell receptor beta chains from one sample sequenced in a study of blood T cell repertoires in COVID-19 (dated by TCRdb to 2020 to 2021). The method was the immunoSEQ multiplex PCR assay. In TCRdb, the immuneACCESS table is reduced to in-frame sequences with V and J assigned. These tables do not hold every clone; where another copy was compared, an unresolved V gene accounts for under half, and the others remain unexplained. Within this sample are about 250,000 clones, with roughly 83% of them counted one time only. The ten biggest clones cover about 10% of the sample. What was sequenced was peripheral blood. These receptors all come from a man aged 80 or over with acute or convalescent COVID-19.

The chain employs TRBV7-9 and TRBJ2-1; 7 bases are a match to TRBD2. Germline assignment: CDR1 SEHNR and CDR2 FQNEAQ (reference sequence). J lost 6 bases, V lost 2 bases, and 7 bases had no gene match. The CDR3 has 15 amino acids. CDR3 sequence reads: CASSLREGSRNEQFF. In DNA form, the CDR3 reads TGTGCCAGCAGCTTAAGGGAGGGATCTCGCAATGAGCAGTTCTTC.

J is TRBJ1-3 and V is TRBV24-1, with 11 nucleotides matching TRBD1. Germline assignment: CDR1 KGHDR and CDR2 SFDVKD. The junction had 15 bases not matched to a gene; V was cut back by 12 bases and J by 0 bases. CDR3 size: 18 residues. The CDR3 loop is CASAGTGGVVFSGNTIYF. The CDR3 nucleotides read TGTGCCTCTGCCGGGACAGGGGGAGTGGTATTCTCTGGAAACACCATATATTTT.

The V call is TRBV30, the J call TRBJ1-2; D uncertain. The germline gives CDR1 GTSNPN, CDR2 SVGIG (reference sequence). The V and J ends lost 5 bases and 1 base respectively, with 5 bases between them. This CDR3 contains 11 residues. The CDR3 spells CAWLVNYGYTF. DNA for the CDR3: TGTGCCTGGTTAGTTAACTATGGCTACACCTTC.

The chain has TRBV7-3 and TRBJ2-3, with D possibly matching TRBD2 (5 bases). The germline gives CDR1 SGHTA, CDR2 FQGTGA. The CDR3 runs 13 residues. The germline V and J ends were trimmed by 3 bases and 5 bases, with 9 bases remaining between them. The CDR3 DNA reads TGTGCCAGCAGCTTCCGGGGAAGAGATACGCAGTATTTT. It is translated as CASSFRGRDTQYF.

This clone was seen once. The genes are TRBV5-1 and TRBJ1-2; 7 bases agree with TRBD1. This CDR3 comprises 13 residues. V gave up 3 bases and J gave up 4 bases; unmatched junction bases: 3. Per the germline V gene, CDR1 is SGHRS and CDR2 is YFSETQ. The CDR3 nucleotides are TGCGCCAGCAGCTCGGGACAGCGCTATGGCTACACCTTC. This sequence encodes CASSSGQRYGYTF.

The rearrangement uses TRBV6-5 and TRBJ2-3; 11 bases are a match to TRBD2. V shed 10 bases and J 4 bases; nucleotides not matched to a gene: 7. This CDR3 contains 14 residues. The germline V gene has CDR1 MNHEY and CDR2 SVGAGI. Here the CDR3 DNA reads TGTGCCATCACTAGCGGGGGCCGACCAGATACGCAGTATTTT. Its translation: CAITSGGRPDTQYF.

This rearrangement joins TRBV19 to TRBJ1-1; 10 bases fit TRBD1. This CDR3 has 15 residues. J gave up 1 base and V 1 base, and 0 bases lay outside the gene matches. Germline V lookup: CDR1 LNHDA, CDR2 SQIVND (reference sequence). CDR3 sequence reads: CASSIGDRGNTEAFF. The CDR3 region has the DNA TGTGCCAGTAGTATAGGGGACAGGGGGAACACTGAAGCTTTCTTT.

The chain carries TRBV19 and TRBJ1-2; D uncertain. The V gene's germline CDR1 is LNHDA and CDR2 SQIVND (reference sequence). Between the trimmed V and J ends, which lost 10 bases and 2 bases, there was a span of 14 bases. There are 13 residues in the CDR3. The CDR3 is CATREAGNYGYTF. Written as DNA, the CDR3 is TGTGCCACCCGGGAGGCGGGAAACTATGGCTACACCTTC.

The chain is built from TRBV5-4 and TRBJ2-5; weak D call: TRBD1 (6 bases). The CDR3 sequence is 15 residues long. CDR1 and CDR2 (germline): SGHNT, YYREEE (reference sequence). V was pared by 3 bases and J by 7 bases, with 19 bases between. The DNA for the CDR3 is TGTGCCAGCAGCTCCGCCGACGGGACAAGAGGGACCCAGTACTTC. Protein product: CASSSADGTRGTQYF.

The rearrangement uses TRBV5-1 and TRBJ2-7; 7 nucleotides match TRBD1. The V segment lost 0 bases and the J segment 4 bases; nucleotides outside the gene matches: 7. Germline V gene sequence: CDR1 SGHRS, CDR2 YFSETQ. The CDR3 is 15 amino acids. The DNA for the CDR3 is TGCGCCAGCAGCTTGGCAGGAACAGGGGTTTACGAGCAGTACTTC. Translating it yields CASSLAGTGVYEQYF.

V is TRBV19 and J is TRBJ1-5, with 9 bases matching TRBD1. J was trimmed by 5 bases and V by 5 bases; bases with no gene match: 7. The CDR3 has 15 residues. CDR1 is LNHDA, CDR2 SQIVND, per germline (reference sequence). CDR3 nucleotide sequence: TGTGCCAGTAGTTCCCGGGACAGGGCCGATCAGCCCCAGCATTTT. Residues: CASSSRDRADQPQHF. Full variable domain (missing parts from reference TRBV19 and TRBJ1-5): DGGITQSPKYLFRKEGQNVTLSCEQNLNHDAMYWYRQDPGQGLRLIYYSQIVNDFQKGDIAEGYSVSREKKESFPLTVTSAQKNPTAFYLCASSSRDRADQPQHFGDGTRLSIL.

The chain uses TRBV2 and TRBJ1-2, with 10 bases aligning to TRBD1. CDR1 SNHLY and CDR2 FYNNEI come from the germline V gene. The CDR3 contains 15 residues. Losses at the gene ends were 5 bases for V and 5 bases for J; bases not matched to a gene: 8. The chain's CDR3 is CASSTRQGARYGYTF. The CDR3 bases are TGTGCCAGCAGTACCCGACAGGGGGCTCGGTATGGCTACACCTTC.

V usage is TRBV19 and J usage is TRBJ2-2; 8 nucleotides match TRBD1. Germline trimming cut 10 bases from V and 6 bases from J; bases unmatched to any gene: 13. This CDR3 comprises 15 residues. The germline gives CDR1 LNHDA, CDR2 SQIVND (reference sequence). This CDR3 reads CATQKGQGASGELFF. CDR3 DNA: TGTGCCACCCAAAAGGGGCAGGGGGCGTCCGGGGAGCTGTTTTTT.

This clone was found a few times. V usage is TRBV7-2 and J usage is TRBJ1-6; TRBD1 is a possible D gene (6 bases). The CDR3 is 15 residues long. V lost 4 bases, J lost 7 bases, and 14 bases lay in between. Germline CDR1 and CDR2: SGHTA and FQGNSA. The DNA for the CDR3 is TGTGCCAGCAGCTCTGGGTCAGGGGCCAATTCACCCCTCCACTTT. As protein: CASSSGSGANSPLHF. Full variable domain (rest looked up from reference TRBV7-2 and TRBJ1-6): GAGVSQSPSNKVTEKGKDVELRCDPISGHTALYWYRQSLGQGLEFLIYFQGNSAPDKSGLPSDRFSAERTGGSVSTLTIQRTQQEDSAVYLCASSSGSGANSPLHFGNGTRLTVT.

The chain recombines TRBV18 with TRBJ1-5; 9 positions match TRBD1. The CDR3 spans 16 residues. V shed 3 bases and J 5 bases; nucleotides not matched to a gene: 8. Germline V gene data show CDR1 as KGHSH and CDR2 as LQKENI. The chain's CDR3 is CASSPDTGGPYQPQHF. CDR3 bases: TGTGCCAGCTCACCGGACACAGGGGGCCCGTATCAGCCCCAGCATTTT.

The chain recombines TRBV5-1 with TRBJ2-4, with 8 bases lining up with TRBD2. The CDR3 has 16 residues. Germline trimming cut 3 bases from V and 6 bases from J; bases unmatched to any gene: 11. Germline V CDR1 and CDR2: SGHRS, YFSETQ. In DNA, the CDR3 is TGCGCCAGCAGCTCCACGGGGCCGGGGACTAGAAACATTCAGTACTTC. Translated: CASSSTGPGTRNIQYF. Looking up the rest from reference TRBV5-1 and TRBJ2-4 gives the full variable domain: KAGVTQTPRYLIKTRGQQVTLSCSPISGHRSVSWYQQTPGQGLQFLFEYFSETQRNKGNFPGRFSGRQFSNSRSEMNVSTLELGDSALYLCASSSTGPGTRNIQYFGAGTRLSVL.

This chain joins TRBV7-2 and TRBJ1-1; D gene unclear. Per germline, CDR1 SGHTA and CDR2 FQGNSA. The CDR3 runs 14 residues. Deletions cut 2 bases from V and 5 bases from J, with 12 bases between. The CDR3 reads CASSLTPSKTEAFF. In nucleotides, the CDR3 is TGTGCCAGCAGCTTAACCCCCTCTAAGACTGAAGCTTTCTTT.